The 20 T cell receptor beta chains listed next were all sequenced from one sample in a study of blood T cell repertoires in COVID-19. Clones were sequenced by immunoSEQ multiplex PCR, and TCRdb holds only the in-frame ones, with some missing. This sample has 100,000 to 150,000 clones, with about 74% found just once. Sequenced material: peripheral blood. The receptors here all came from a man aged 55 to 70 with acute or convalescent COVID-19.

The chain recombines TRBV3-1 (or the pseudogene TRBV3-2) with TRBJ1-1; TRBD1 matches at 10 bases. The V gene end was trimmed by 1 base and the J gene end by 4 bases; junction bases not matched to a gene: 0. The CDR3 is 14 residues long. Germline CDR1 LGHDT, CDR2 YNNKEL (reference sequence). The CDR3 loop is CASSQGTGGTEAFF. As DNA, the CDR3 is TGTGCCAGCAGCCAAGGGACAGGGGGCACTGAAGCTTTCTTT.

The chain joins TRBV6-5 to TRBJ2-1; D is unresolved. From germline, CDR1 is MNHEY and CDR2 SVGAGI. Trimming stripped 6 bases from V and 0 bases from J, with 12 bases between. The CDR3 is 15 amino acids. CDR3 DNA sequence: TGTGCCAGCAGCCACGACACAAGCTCCTACAATGAGCAGTTCTTC. Residues: CASSHDTSSYNEQFF.

This sequence joins TRBV9 and TRBJ2-2; the D gene is possibly TRBD1 (6 bases). The V end lost 5 bases, the J end lost 4 bases, and 15 bases lay between the germline ends. The CDR3 spans 15 residues. The germline V gene encodes CDR1 SGDLS and CDR2 YYNGEE. DNA of the CDR3: TGTGCCAGCAGTCTACAGGGTGAGGGCACCGGGGAGCTGTTTTTT. This translates into CASSLQGEGTGELFF.

The chain combines TRBV30 with TRBJ2-3; 9 bases are shared with TRBD2. CDR3 length equals 15 residues. Unmatched junction bases numbered 9, after V lost 0 bases and J lost 8 bases. Germline values: CDR1 GTSNPN, CDR2 SVGIG (reference sequence). CDR3 in DNA: TGTGCCTGGAGTGTACCGACTAGCGGAGGGGGTACGCAGTATTTT. Translation gives CAWSVPTSGGGTQYF.

The chain uses TRBV9 and TRBJ1-2; D is perhaps TRBD1 (5 bases). CDR3 size: 14 residues. CDR1 and CDR2 (germline): SGDLS, YYNGEE. Trimming stripped 0 bases from V and 4 bases from J, with 10 bases between. The chain's CDR3 is CASSVVGASYGYTF. The CDR3 coding sequence is TGTGCCAGCAGCGTAGTAGGGGCGAGCTATGGCTACACCTTC. Combining the CDR3 with reference TRBV9 and TRBJ1-2 gives the whole variable domain DSGVTQTPKHLITATGQRVTLRCSPRSGDLSVYWYQQSLDQGLQFLIQYYNGEERAKGNILERFSAQQFPDLHSELNLSSLELGDSALYFCASSVVGASYGYTFGSGTRLTVV.

This chain links TRBV3-1 (or the pseudogene TRBV3-2) with TRBJ2-2; 11 bases are a match to TRBD2. Germline assignment: CDR1 LGHDT and CDR2 YNNKEL (reference sequence). The CDR3 is 20 amino acids. V lost 2 bases and J lost 3; bases outside the gene matches: 14. In DNA form, the CDR3 reads TGTGCCAGCAGCCAACTTACTAGCGGGGGTTTACCGGTGTACACCGGGGAGCTGTTTTTT. Encoded protein: CASSQLTSGGLPVYTGELFF.

The chain couples TRBV27 to TRBJ1-2, with 7 bases fitting TRBD1. The CDR3 loop spans 12 amino acids. Germline V gene data show CDR1 as MNHEY and CDR2 as SMNVEV (reference sequence). The J segment lost 4 bases and the V segment lost 8 bases, leaving 4 bases of the junction unmatched. The CDR3 region is CASATGSYGYTF. The CDR3 coding sequence is TGTGCCAGCGCGACAGGGTCCTATGGCTACACCTTC.

The chain combines TRBV2 with TRBJ1-2; 8 bases agree with TRBD1. Trimming cost V 6 bases and J 6 bases; bases outside gene matches: 6. This CDR3 contains 13 residues. The germline V gene encodes CDR1 SNHLY and CDR2 FYNNEI. CDR3 sequence (DNA): TGTGCCAGCAGCCCGGACAGGGTTAATGGCTACACCTTC. Its protein product is CASSPDRVNGYTF.

V is TRBV7-6 and J is TRBJ2-1, with D unresolved. V lost 1 base, J lost 9 bases, and 13 bases lay in between. The CDR3 consists of 14 residues. Germline CDR1 and CDR2: SGHVS and FNYEAQ. CDR3 sequence reads: CASSLDLKLREQFF. For the CDR3, the DNA is TGTGCCAGCAGCTTAGACCTAAAACTGCGTGAGCAGTTCTTC.

The chain combines TRBV19 with TRBJ2-6; D is perhaps TRBD1 (8 bases). CDR3 size: 19 residues. Trimming removed 7 bases from V and 1 base from J, with 23 bases in between. Germline V CDR1 and CDR2: LNHDA, SQIVND (reference sequence). The CDR3: CASKGGTGPFGSGANVLTF. CDR3 sequence (DNA): TGTGCCAGTAAGGGGGGGACAGGTCCCTTTGGTTCTGGGGCCAACGTCCTGACTTTC.

V is TRBV7-3 and J is TRBJ1-1; D is unclear. This CDR3 is 13 amino acids long. Between the trimmed V and J ends, which lost 5 bases and 4 bases, there was a span of 11 bases. Germline V gene data show CDR1 as SGHTA and CDR2 as FQGTGA. As DNA, the CDR3 is TGTGCCAGCAGCCGAGGGCCGCTCACTGAAGCTTTCTTT. It yields the protein CASSRGPLTEAFF.

The V and J genes are TRBV19 and TRBJ2-2; D is ambiguous. V gave up 7 bases and J gave up 5 bases, with 11 bases separating them. CDR3 length: 13 amino acids. Germline values: CDR1 LNHDA, CDR2 SQIVND (reference sequence). The CDR3 here is CASKDIGTGELFF. The CDR3 DNA follows: TGTGCCAGTAAAGACATTGGTACCGGGGAGCTGTTTTTT.

DNA of the CDR3: TGTGCCAGCAGCTTATCGACGGGAGGGAATGAGCAGTTCTTC. As protein: CASSLSTGGNEQFF. The genes are TRBV7-3 and TRBJ2-1; 8 positions match TRBD2. The ends lost 2 bases at V and 7 bases at J; junction bases unmatched: 4. Germline loops: CDR1 SGHTA, CDR2 FQGTGA. This CDR3 spans 14 amino acids.

The chain is built from TRBV11-2 and TRBJ2-3; the match to TRBD2 covers 10 bases. Germline CDR1 and CDR2: SGHAT and FQNNGV. Trimming cost V 2 bases and J 5 bases; bases outside gene matches: 7. The CDR3 loop spans 16 amino acids. This chain's CDR3 is CASSLLSGGQGDTQYF. The CDR3 coding sequence is TGTGCCAGCAGCTTACTTAGCGGGGGGCAAGGAGATACGCAGTATTTT.

The rearrangement joins TRBV12-3 or TRBV12-4 to TRBJ1-1, with D possibly being TRBD1 (5 bases). The V end lost 5 bases, the J end lost 11 bases, and 15 bases lay between the germline ends. The CDR3 runs to 12 residues. The CDR3 coding sequence is TGTGCCAGCAGTCAACAGGTTTTCGGGGCTTTCTTT. Amino acids: CASSQQVFGAFF.

The sample holds a few counts of this clone. The chain uses TRBV7-3 and TRBJ2-2; 9 bases match TRBD2. The ends lost 5 bases at V and 4 bases at J; junction bases unmatched: 8. CDR3 length: 16 residues. Germline-derived CDR1 and CDR2 are SGHTA and FQGTGA. CDR3 residues: CASSAQTSGATGELFF. The CDR3 nucleotides are TGTGCCAGCAGCGCGCAGACTAGCGGCGCCACCGGGGAGCTGTTTTTT.

The chain joins TRBV2 to TRBJ2-1, with D perhaps matching TRBD2 (6 bases). The CDR3 sequence is 14 residues long. V dropped 1 base and J dropped 7 bases, with 11 bases sitting between them. Germline assignment: CDR1 SNHLY and CDR2 FYNNEI. The CDR3 nucleotides are TGTGCCAGCAGTGAAGTCCCGGGAGCAAATGAGCAGTTCTTC. Translating it yields CASSEVPGANEQFF.

This clone was seen once. The rearrangement uses TRBV6-1 and TRBJ2-2, with 7 nucleotides matching TRBD1. This CDR3 has 16 residues. Germline CDR1 reads MNHNS; CDR2 reads SASEGT. V dropped 3 bases and J dropped 5; count of bases not matched to a gene: 9. CDR3 protein: CASSDPQGVGTGELFF. DNA of the CDR3: TGTGCCAGCAGTGACCCCCAGGGGGTAGGGACCGGGGAGCTGTTTTTT.

This chain links TRBV15 with TRBJ1-2, with 8 bases that match TRBD1. The ends lost 2 bases at V and 3 bases at J; junction bases unmatched: 8. The CDR3 loop spans 16 amino acids. Germline assignment: CDR1 LNHNV and CDR2 YYDKDF (reference sequence). For the CDR3, the DNA is TGTGCCACCAGCAGACCGAGACAGGGGCTGCACTATGGCTACACCTTC. Protein product: CATSRPRQGLHYGYTF.

The J gene is TRBJ2-7, the V gene TRBV11-3, with 9 nucleotides matching TRBD1. Germline CDR1 reads SGHNT; CDR2 reads YENEEA. Germline trimming cut 3 bases from V and 5 bases from J; bases unmatched to any gene: 5. The CDR3 totals 14 residues. CDR3 in amino acids: CASSLSGTGNEQYF. Here the CDR3 DNA reads TGTGCCAGCAGCTTGTCAGGGACAGGGAACGAGCAGTACTTC.